The next 24 T cell receptor beta chains were all read from a single sample in a study of blood T cell repertoires in COVID-19. Here immunoSEQ multiplex PCR was the method, and the copy in TCRdb shows in-frame clones only, minus some. The sample carries approximately 50,000 clones, roughly 84% recorded once. Material for sequencing was peripheral blood. The receptors were gathered from a man in his forties or fifties with active COVID-19.

This clone was seen a few times. The chain couples TRBV7-8 to TRBJ2-3; tentatively, D is TRBD2 (7 bases). V gave up 7 bases and J gave up 6 bases, with 20 bases separating them. This CDR3 comprises 15 residues. CDR1 and CDR2 from the germline V gene are SGHVS and FQNEAQ. Here the CDR3 reads CASKGPGGPADTQYF. In DNA, the CDR3 is TGTGCCAGCAAGGGACCCGGGGGGCCGGCCGATACGCAGTATTTT.

The gene calls are TRBV29-1 and TRBJ1-3; perhaps TRBD1 as D (5 bases). The CDR3 covers 14 residues. The V gene's germline CDR1 is SQVTM and CDR2 ANQGSEA. Trimming stripped 3 bases from V and 0 bases from J, with 9 bases between. CDR3 in amino acids: CSVDQGSSGNTIYF. Here the CDR3 DNA reads TGCAGCGTTGACCAGGGCAGCTCTGGAAACACCATATATTTT.

The chain recombines TRBV6-2 or TRBV6-3 with TRBJ2-1; 8 bases line up with TRBD2. The CDR3 sequence is 17 residues long. The J segment lost 3 bases and the V segment lost 6 bases, leaving 13 bases of the junction unmatched. The germline V gene encodes CDR1 MNHEY and CDR2 SVGEGT. The CDR3 DNA sequence: TGTGCCAGCAGCCCTTTGGTAGCGGGAAGCTTCTACAATGAGCAGTTCTTC. As protein: CASSPLVAGSFYNEQFF.

V is TRBV5-1 and J is TRBJ2-7, with D tentatively TRBD1 (5 bases). V dropped 4 bases and J dropped 2 bases, with 16 bases sitting between them. Germline lookup yields CDR1 SGHRS and CDR2 YFSETQ. This CDR3 is built from 15 residues. DNA of the CDR3: TGCGCCAGCAGCCCCCTCCCCCAGGGAACCTACGAGCAGTACTTC. This translates into CASSPLPQGTYEQYF.

This chain joins TRBV7-9 and TRBJ1-6; possible D gene TRBD1, 5 bases. Germline-derived CDR1 and CDR2 are SEHNR and FQNEAQ (reference sequence). V was clipped by 1 base and J by 8 bases, with 9 bases between them. This CDR3 contains 14 residues. This chain's CDR3 is CASSLGPGDSPLHF. The DNA for the CDR3 is TGTGCCAGCAGCTTAGGACCGGGGGATTCACCCCTCCACTTT.

The V gene is TRBV5-6, the J gene TRBJ1-5; D is perhaps TRBD1 (5 bases). CDR1 is SGHDT and CDR2 is YYEEEE in the germline V gene. Between the trimmed V and J ends, which lost 2 bases and 4 bases, there was a span of 13 bases. The CDR3 extends over 15 amino acids. The CDR3 sequence is CASSFGQGPNQPQHF. CDR3 DNA sequence: TGTGCCAGCAGCTTCGGGCAGGGCCCGAATCAGCCCCAGCATTTT.

The rearrangement joins TRBV2 to TRBJ2-2, with TRBD2 matching 7 bases. CDR1 is SNHLY and CDR2 is FYNNEI in the germline V gene. The CDR3 has 16 residues. Losses at the gene ends were 6 bases for V and 5 bases for J; bases not matched to a gene: 12. CDR3 coding DNA: TGTGCCAGCAGCAGAGAGGTGGCCGGGAGGACCGGGGAGCTGTTTTTT. Protein sequence: CASSREVAGRTGELFF.

The chain uses TRBV7-8 and TRBJ2-5; D might be TRBD1 (6 bases). The CDR3 has 17 residues. Germline V lookup: CDR1 SGHVS, CDR2 FQNEAQ. Trimming removed 4 bases at V and 3 bases at J, with 21 bases between. The CDR3 nucleotides are TGTGCCAGCAGCTCGGCCCACTTTCCAGGGGTCGAAGAGACCCAGTACTTC. As protein: CASSSAHFPGVEETQYF.

The genes are TRBV5-1 and TRBJ2-7; the D gene is possibly TRBD1 (6 bases). This CDR3 is 14 amino acids long. The germline V gene has CDR1 SGHRS and CDR2 YFSETQ. The V and J ends lost 4 bases and 3 bases respectively, with 14 bases between them. The CDR3 DNA sequence: TGCGCCAGCAGCCCGCCGCGACAGGACTACGAGCAGTACTTC. Protein: CASSPPRQDYEQYF. Using reference TRBV5-1 and TRBJ2-7 for the parts outside the CDR3, the full variable domain is KAGVTQTPRYLIKTRGQQVTLSCSPISGHRSVSWYQQTPGQGLQFLFEYFSETQRNKGNFPGRFSGRQFSNSRSEMNVSTLELGDSALYLCASSPPRQDYEQYFGPGTRLTVT.

The chain couples TRBV5-1 to TRBJ2-7, with 8 bases aligning to TRBD1. Per the germline V gene, CDR1 is SGHRS and CDR2 is YFSETQ. Trimming at V came to 2 bases and at J to 13 bases, leaving 14 bases not matched to a gene. The CDR3 is 14 residues long. CDR3 sequence (DNA): TGCGCCAGCAGCTTAAACTCCGGGACAGGCGCGGTATACTTC. This gives the protein CASSLNSGTGAVYF.

The chain couples TRBV5-1 to TRBJ2-1; TRBD2 is a possible D gene (6 bases). Trimming cost V 0 bases and J 3 bases, with 13 bases left between them. The CDR3 sequence is 16 residues long. CDR1 and CDR2 from the germline V gene are SGHRS and YFSETQ. The CDR3 DNA reads as TGCGCCAGCAGCTTGGCCGATTTGGGGGGCTACAATGAGCAGTTCTTC. Residues: CASSLADLGGYNEQFF.

The V gene is TRBV4-1, the J gene TRBJ1-2; 10 nucleotides align to TRBD1. The CDR3 extends over 14 amino acids. The ends lost 1 base at V and 8 bases at J; junction bases unmatched: 4. CDR1 MGHRA and CDR2 YSYEKL come from the germline V gene. CDR3 coding DNA: TGCGCCAGCAGCCAAGTGGGACAGGGGAGAGGCTACACCTTC. Its translation: CASSQVGQGRGYTF.

The rearrangement links TRBV5-1 to TRBJ2-1; the match to TRBD2 covers 12 bases. The CDR3 has 14 residues. CDR1 and CDR2 from the germline V gene are SGHRS and YFSETQ. V lost 5 bases to trimming and J lost 12 bases; unmatched junction nucleotides: 9. Here the CDR3 DNA reads TGCGCCAGCAGACGGCTAGCGGGAGGGCCTGGGCAGTTCTTC. It codes for CASRRLAGGPGQFF.

V is TRBV4-2 and J is TRBJ1-2; perhaps TRBD1 as D (6 bases). Germline loops: CDR1 LGHNA, CDR2 YNFKEQ. V lost 1 base and J 2 bases, leaving 8 bases between the germline ends. This CDR3 spans 14 amino acids. Here the CDR3 reads CASSQGQVNYGYTF. CDR3 coding DNA: TGTGCCAGCAGCCAAGGACAGGTGAACTATGGCTACACCTTC.

This chain links TRBV5-1 with TRBJ2-5; 9 bases match TRBD2. CDR1 and CDR2 (germline): SGHRS, YFSETQ. This CDR3 has 16 amino acids. J was trimmed by 5 bases and V by 3 bases; bases with no gene match: 11. CDR3 sequence: CASSSGVAGVVETQYF. In nucleotides, the CDR3 is TGCGCCAGCAGCTCGGGGGTAGCGGGAGTGGTGGAGACCCAGTACTTC.

The chain joins TRBV7-9 to TRBJ1-6, with 10 nucleotides matching TRBD1. This CDR3 spans 15 amino acids. The J segment lost 7 bases and the V segment lost 5 bases, leaving 5 bases of the junction unmatched. The germline V gene encodes CDR1 SEHNR and CDR2 FQNEAQ (reference sequence). CDR3 protein: CASSEGQGPNSPLHF. The CDR3 coding sequence is TGTGCCAGCAGCGAGGGACAGGGGCCAAATTCACCCCTCCACTTT.

V and J are TRBV15 and TRBJ1-1; maybe TRBD1 (6 bases). This CDR3 is 12 amino acids long. Germline lookup yields CDR1 LNHNV and CDR2 YYDKDF (reference sequence). Deletions cut 4 bases from V and 8 bases from J, with 11 bases between. The CDR3 region is CATSKGVTEAFF. DNA of the CDR3: TGTGCCACCAGCAAGGGGGTGACCGAAGCTTTCTTT.

Comments on this clone: This specimen includes other DNA sequences encoding the same CDR3. This chain joins TRBV18 and TRBJ1-6; 7 bases line up with TRBD1. The CDR3 consists of 14 residues. Trimming took 3 bases from V and 8 from J; bases not matched to a gene: 4. Germline assignment: CDR1 KGHSH and CDR2 LQKENI. The CDR3 coding sequence is TGTGCCAGCTCACCCTTAGACAGGGATTCACCCCTCCACTTT. Encoded protein: CASSPLDRDSPLHF.

The V and J genes are TRBV7-9 and TRBJ2-1; possibly TRBD1 for D (5 bases). V was pared by 1 base and J by 4 bases, with 11 bases between. Germline loops: CDR1 SEHNR, CDR2 FQNEAQ (reference sequence). The CDR3 is 15 amino acids. The CDR3 nucleotides read TGTGCCAGCAGCTTAGACAGGCAAAGGTACAATGAGCAGTTCTTC. Its translation: CASSLDRQRYNEQFF.

This clone was detected only once. The rearrangement links TRBV25-1 to TRBJ2-7, with a possible D match to TRBD1 (5 bases). The germline V gene encodes CDR1 MGHDK and CDR2 SYGVNS. CDR3 length: 14 amino acids. V gave up 6 bases and J gave up 2 bases, with 14 bases separating them. The DNA of the CDR3 is TGTGCCAGCAGCTCCAGGGTGCCTCCCTACGAGCAGTACTTC. Translating gives CASSSRVPPYEQYF.

Turning to this clone: The identical CDR3 is also encoded by other nucleotide sequences in the sample. The chain combines TRBV4-3 with TRBJ2-1, with D tentatively TRBD2 (6 bases). V was pared by 4 bases and J by 9 bases, with 13 bases between. The length of the CDR3 is 13 residues. Germline V gene data show CDR1 as LGHNA and CDR2 as YSLEER. The DNA of the CDR3 is TGCGCCAGCAGCCCCGGCGGGATGGGTGAGCAGTTCTTC. As protein: CASSPGGMGEQFF.

The chain carries TRBV5-1 and TRBJ2-3; possible D gene TRBD1, 6 bases. CDR3 length equals 15 residues. The germline CDR1 and CDR2 sequences are SGHRS and YFSETQ. V was cut by 4 bases and J by 2 bases, with 14 bases left in between. The CDR3 is CASSATGMPTDTQYF. DNA for the CDR3: TGCGCCAGCAGCGCGACAGGAATGCCCACAGATACGCAGTATTTT.

The rearrangement joins TRBV7-2 to TRBJ1-3; no clear D gene. The CDR3 sequence is 15 residues long. CDR1 is SGHTA, CDR2 FQGNSA, per germline. V shed 1 base and J shed 4 bases, with 11 bases lying between them. This CDR3 is CASSLDPSGGNTIYF. The DNA of the CDR3 is TGTGCCAGCAGCTTAGACCCATCAGGAGGAAACACCATATATTTT. Combining the CDR3 with reference TRBV7-2 and TRBJ1-3 gives the whole variable domain GAGVSQSPSNKVTEKGKDVELRCDPISGHTALYWYRQSLGQGLEFLIYFQGNSAPDKSGLPSDRFSAERTGGSVSTLTIQRTQQEDSAVYLCASSLDPSGGNTIYFGEGSWLTVV.

This chain uses TRBV5-6 with TRBJ2-7, with D perhaps matching TRBD1 (5 bases). The CDR3 spans 15 residues. V was trimmed by 3 bases and J by 3 bases, leaving 16 bases between them. The V gene's germline CDR1 is SGHDT and CDR2 YYEEEE. Written as DNA, the CDR3 is TGTGCCAGCAGCTGGGGCGCGCAGATGATCTACGAGCAGTACTTC. It yields the protein CASSWGAQMIYEQYF. Full variable domain (rest looked up from reference TRBV5-6 and TRBJ2-7): DAGVTQSPTHLIKTRGQQVTLRCSPKSGHDTVSWYQQALGQGPQFIFQYYEEEERQRGNFPDRFSGHQFPNYSSELNVNALLLGDSALYLCASSWGAQMIYEQYFGPGTRLTVT.